The entry below describes one TCR beta chain. This clonotype was counted ten times or more. The antigen this receptor binds is unknown. Per-base quality was not reported, and no clone a single base away is much larger than it. This sample was included in a study of CD4 and CD8 cells across lung adenocarcinoma regions (dated by TCRdb to the late 2010s). Regarding the research as a whole: Intratumor heterogeneity of the T cell receptor repertoire was examined by comparing tumor centers with tumor margins.

The V end loses 4 bases and the J end loses 0 bases, and a stretch of 10 bases separates them. CDR1 is given as MNHEY and CDR2 as SVGAGI, both from the germline V gene. Measured from the cysteine to the phenylalanine, the CDR3 is 15 residues long. The entry retains the CDR3 DNA only, 45 bases that are in frame from base 1. The library was made by PCR. The instrument was a HiSeq X Ten. The public sequencing data were trimmed at Q25 with fastp and processed into clonotypes with MiXCR by TCRdb, which kept only in-frame beta chains. All rows with the same CDR3 protein become a single entry with the most common DNA and genes. The sample profile shows tens of thousands of distinct CDR3 sequences; less than 65% of them were found once. Of the sample, about 25% falls within the top ten clones. Patients with localized lung adenocarcinoma, a subtype of non-small cell lung cancer, were used as donors. These samples came from the centers of localized lung adenocarcinomas. For TCR repertoire analysis, CD8+ T cells from tumor tissue were profiled apart from CD4+ T cells.

The sequencing input was CD8+ T cells from the center of a lung tumor. Interpreted using the paper, the cell subset or site label stands for: tumor center region. The rearranged segments are TRBV6-5 and TRBJ2-1; the D gene is possibly TRBD2, with 5 bases matching. This sequence was found in a female donor with lung adenocarcinoma. The CD4 and CD8 labels of this study may be unreliable. The CDR3 protein sequence reads: CASSLGRGSYNEQFF. The DNA sequence reads TGTGCCAGCAGTTTGGGCCGGGGCTCCTACAATGAGCAGTTCTTC.